Following are 13 T cell receptor beta chains from one sample sequenced in a study of blood T cells in healthy people across ages. A sample-barcoded 5' primer and a J-beta primer mix were used in a second PCR of about 7 to 12 cycles. One entry per CDR3 protein results from TCRdb running MiXCR on the 5' RACE reads. The sample lists under 1,100,000 distinct CDR3 sequences, 20% to 25% occurring once. The same data also contributed to another study, on T cells of mothers and their children.

Sample: blood. The source is a girl aged 2 to 9 in good health.

This clonotype was detected a few times. V usage is TRBV6-1 and J usage is TRBJ1-6; TRBD1 matches 7 bases. This CDR3 has 15 residues. Germline lookup yields CDR1 MNHNS and CDR2 SASEGT. Trimming took 3 bases from V and 6 from J; bases not matched to a gene: 5. CDR3 sequence (DNA): TGTGCCAGCAGTGAGACCCACAGGGGTAATTCACCCCTCCACTTT. Translating it yields CASSETHRGNSPLHF.

The chain uses TRBV6-1 and TRBJ2-7; a possible D gene is TRBD1 (5 bases). The CDR3 extends over 14 amino acids. CDR1 MNHNS and CDR2 SASEGT come from the germline V gene. Trimming removed 6 bases at V and 6 bases at J, with 18 bases between. CDR3 sequence: CASRTTAFGFEQYF. The CDR3 nucleotides are TGTGCCAGCAGGACGACAGCGTTTGGGTTCGAGCAGTACTTC.

This clonotype was seen more than once but under ten times. The chain is built from TRBV7-3 and TRBJ2-2; D is perhaps TRBD2 (7 bases). Looked up from germline, CDR1 is SGHTA and CDR2 is FQGTGA. The V end lost 1 base, the J end lost 1 base, and 13 bases lay between the germline ends. The CDR3 loop spans 17 amino acids. CDR3 sequence reads: CASSLMPGGQNTGELFF. CDR3 DNA: TGTGCCAGCAGCTTAATGCCCGGGGGGCAGAACACCGGGGAGCTGTTTTTT.

The V call is TRBV7-9, the J call TRBJ2-7; 9 positions match TRBD1. Trimming took 5 bases from V and 2 from J; bases not matched to a gene: 7. The CDR3 has 15 amino acids. Germline V gene lookup returns CDR1 SEHNR and CDR2 FQNEAQ (reference sequence). CDR3 coding DNA: TGTGCCAGCAGCCCATCCGGGACAGGGACCTACGAGCAGTACTTC. It translates to CASSPSGTGTYEQYF.

This chain joins TRBV13 and TRBJ2-1; TRBD2 agrees at 8 bases. The CDR3 runs to 17 residues. Per germline, CDR1 PRHDT and CDR2 FYEKMQ (reference sequence). Germline trimming cut 4 bases from V and 4 bases from J; bases unmatched to any gene: 12. The DNA for the CDR3 is TGTGCCAGCAGCTCAAGCGGGGGCCTCGGCCATTACAATGAGCAGTTCTTC. Translation: CASSSSGGLGHYNEQFF.

The rearrangement links TRBV7-9 to TRBJ2-5; possible D gene TRBD1, 7 bases. The germline gives CDR1 SEHNR, CDR2 FQNEAQ (reference sequence). The CDR3 length is 12 residues. Trimming pared 7 bases from V and 13 bases from J, leaving 19 bases between. CDR3 residues: CASTSNRGGSYF. CDR3 sequence (DNA): TGTGCCAGCACCTCGAACAGGGGAGGTTCGTACTTC.

The chain combines TRBV29-1 with TRBJ1-1; D is unclear. Per the germline V gene, CDR1 is SQVTM and CDR2 is ANQGSEA. Trimming removed 4 bases from V and 1 base from J, with 13 bases in between. The CDR3 contains 14 residues. This CDR3 is CSVVNLVANTEAFF. CDR3 DNA sequence: TGCAGCGTTGTGAATTTGGTAGCGAACACTGAAGCTTTCTTT.

The chain has TRBV16 and TRBJ1-4; 11 bases align to TRBD1. CDR3 length: 16 residues. V was clipped by 5 bases and J by 8 bases; unmatched bases: 10. Per the germline V gene, CDR1 is KGHSY and CDR2 is FQNENV. CDR3 in amino acids: CASSKILGQGEEKLFF. CDR3 DNA sequence: TGTGCCAGCAGCAAAATCCTGGGACAGGGGGAAGAAAAACTGTTTTTT.

The chain's CDR3 is CATSPRLTGGEQYF. CDR3 bases: TGTGCCACCAGCCCGAGACTAACAGGGGGCGAGCAGTACTTC. V and J are TRBV15 and TRBJ2-7, with 8 positions matching TRBD1. The germline V gene has CDR1 LNHNV and CDR2 YYDKDF (reference sequence). With 5 bases clipped from V and 6 bases from J, the junction kept 9 bases outside the gene matches. The CDR3 totals 14 residues.

This chain links TRBV27 with TRBJ2-5, with 7 nucleotides matching TRBD1. From germline, CDR1 is MNHEY and CDR2 SMNVEV (reference sequence). With 1 base clipped from V and 4 bases from J, the junction kept 9 bases outside the gene matches. This CDR3 has 16 residues. CDR3 bases: TGTGCCAGCAGTTTATTCGGGGACAGATACCGAGAGACCCAGTACTTC. It codes for CASSLFGDRYRETQYF.

This clonotype occurred a few times. The genes are TRBV7-8 and TRBJ2-7; D unclear. The V gene lost 2 bases and the J gene lost 5 bases, with 7 bases spanning the gap. The CDR3 totals 12 residues. Germline loops: CDR1 SGHVS, CDR2 FQNEAQ. CDR3 sequence: CASSLKENEQYF. The CDR3 DNA reads as TGTGCCAGCAGCTTAAAGGAAAACGAGCAGTACTTC.

This chain links TRBV28 with TRBJ2-6; D is ambiguous. The CDR3 contains 19 residues. V was clipped by 5 bases and J by 2 bases, with 22 bases between them. Germline CDR1 MDHEN, CDR2 SYDVKM. CDR3 bases: TGTGCCAGCAGTCCCGCATTAGACGAACGGTTTACTGGGGCCAACGTCCTGACTTTC. Translated: CASSPALDERFTGANVLTF.

CDR3 amino acids: CASSEGLDYRDTEAFF. The CDR3 DNA reads as TGTGCCAGCAGCGAAGGACTGGATTACAGGGACACTGAAGCTTTCTTT. This chain links TRBV7-9 with TRBJ1-1; TRBD1 might be the D (6 bases). Trimming cost V 5 bases and J 3 bases, with 19 bases left between them. Germline assignment: CDR1 SEHNR and CDR2 FQNEAQ (reference sequence). The CDR3 length is 16 residues.